These 31 T cell receptor beta chains were sequenced from one sample in a study of Ad26.COV2.S vaccination and SARS-CoV-2 variants. Noted treatment: over 15 received Ad26.COV2.S at low or high dose, single or two shots; about five received placebo; per-sample allocation not given. Sampling took place 63 days after the first vaccine or placebo injection. Sequencing was performed with immunoSEQ multiplex PCR; in TCRdb, only in-frame clones are kept and a portion is missing. The sample yields hundreds of thousands of clones, around 90% seen once. Sequencing used peripheral blood, obtained in a trial of Ad26.COV2.S vaccine versus placebo. Receptors originate from a person aged 18 to 65 who received the Ad26.COV2.S COVID-19 vaccine or a placebo.

J is TRBJ2-7 and V is TRBV4-1; D remains unclear. From germline, CDR1 is MGHRA and CDR2 YSYEKL. This CDR3 region has 13 residues. V lost 4 bases, J lost 3 bases, and 10 bases lay in between. The chain's CDR3 is CASSPTIGYEQYF. As DNA, the CDR3 is TGCGCCAGCAGCCCAACGATTGGCTACGAGCAGTACTTC.

The gene calls are TRBV9 and TRBJ2-1; 13 nucleotides match TRBD2. This CDR3 spans 18 amino acids. Germline loops: CDR1 SGDLS, CDR2 YYNGEE. With 3 bases clipped from V and 8 bases from J, the junction kept 14 bases outside the gene matches. CDR3 amino acids: CASSEADGLAGVAHEQFF. As DNA, the CDR3 is TGTGCCAGCAGCGAGGCGGATGGACTAGCGGGAGTGGCCCATGAGCAGTTCTTC.

Concerning this clone itself: This CDR3 is also generated by other DNA sequences in the sample. This chain connects TRBV5-1 to TRBJ1-6; D is ambiguous. In germline, CDR1 is SGHRS, CDR2 YFSETQ. Trimming cost V 0 bases and J 9 bases, with 4 bases left between them. The CDR3 sequence is 12 residues long. This CDR3 is CASSLEGSPLHF. The DNA of the CDR3 is TGCGCCAGCAGCTTGGAGGGTTCACCCCTCCACTTT.

This clone occurred once. This chain uses TRBV9 with TRBJ1-2; TRBD1 matches at 7 bases. Germline CDR1 SGDLS, CDR2 YYNGEE. The length of the CDR3 is 13 residues. The ends lost 3 bases at V and 2 bases at J; junction bases unmatched: 1. CDR3 protein: CASSEGQNYGYTF. In DNA, the CDR3 is TGTGCCAGCAGCGAGGGACAGAACTATGGCTACACCTTC.

The chain joins TRBV12-3 or TRBV12-4 to TRBJ2-7; possible D gene TRBD2, 6 bases. V lost 3 bases to trimming and J lost 2 bases, with 8 bases between them. This CDR3 has 13 amino acids. CDR3 nucleotide sequence: TGTGCCAGCAGTTTTGGCGGGACCTACGAGCAGTACTTC. As protein: CASSFGGTYEQYF.

The chain links TRBV18 to TRBJ2-5; 7 nucleotides agree with TRBD2. CDR1 and CDR2 from the germline V gene are KGHSH and LQKENI. Germline trimming cut 5 bases from V and 5 bases from J; bases unmatched to any gene: 14. This CDR3 is built from 16 residues. The CDR3 bases are TGTGCCAGCTCAACGAGGGGAGGGGATTTCTATGAGACCCAGTACTTC. This encodes CASSTRGGDFYETQYF.

In regard to this clone: This sample includes further DNA sequences coding for the same CDR3. The chain joins TRBV4-3 to TRBJ2-7; D is uncertain. The germline gives CDR1 LGHNA, CDR2 YSLEER. The V end was cut by 1 base, the J end by 2 bases, with 6 bases between. The CDR3 is 13 amino acids. The CDR3 DNA sequence: TGCGCCAGCAGCCAAGTGCTAGCCTACGAGCAGTACTTC. Translating it yields CASSQVLAYEQYF.

The chain is built from TRBV6-2 or TRBV6-3 and TRBJ2-7, with TRBD2 matching over 7 bases. Losses at the gene ends were 2 bases for V and 5 bases for J; bases not matched to a gene: 12. The CDR3 is 16 amino acids. Germline CDR1 MNHEY, CDR2 SVGEGT. The CDR3 here is CASSYLRAGVVHEQYF. The CDR3 DNA sequence: TGTGCCAGCAGTTACCTGAGGGCGGGAGTGGTACACGAGCAGTACTTC.

This chain uses TRBV15 with TRBJ2-7; D gene ambiguous. Trimming left V 6 bases short and J 4 bases short, with 19 bases between. Germline V lookup: CDR1 LNHNV, CDR2 YYDKDF (reference sequence). CDR3 length equals 15 residues. CDR3 amino acids: CATRRPQSDRYEQYF. The CDR3 DNA reads as TGTGCCACCAGACGACCCCAAAGTGACCGTTACGAGCAGTACTTC.

Only a few counts were recorded for this clone. The chain joins TRBV27 to TRBJ2-1, with unresolved D. Trimming took 4 bases from V and 10 from J, leaving 14 bases between them. Per the germline V gene, CDR1 is MNHEY and CDR2 is SMNVEV (reference sequence). The CDR3 contains 13 residues. The CDR3 region is CASSSTGLGEQFF. The CDR3 DNA sequence: TGTGCCAGCAGTTCGACTGGTTTGGGAGAGCAGTTCTTC.

The J gene is TRBJ1-2, the V gene TRBV7-9; D is unresolved. CDR1 and CDR2 (germline): SEHNR, FQNEAQ (reference sequence). CDR3 length equals 12 residues. V dropped 5 bases and J dropped 4 bases, with 8 bases sitting between them. The CDR3 loop is CASSPSLYGYTF. For the CDR3, the DNA is TGTGCCAGCAGCCCTAGCCTCTATGGCTACACCTTC.

The chain has TRBV19 and TRBJ2-7; no clear D gene. Trimming left V 1 base short and J 3 bases short, with 10 bases between. The length of the CDR3 is 14 residues. Germline loops: CDR1 LNHDA, CDR2 SQIVND (reference sequence). The CDR3 nucleotides are TGTGCCAGTAGTATAGGCCAGCGAATCTACGAGCAGTACTTC. Translated, it gives CASSIGQRIYEQYF.

The rearrangement links TRBV9 to TRBJ2-3; 7 bases fit TRBD1. With V trimmed by 2 bases and J by 4 bases, 13 bases remained unmatched. This CDR3 is built from 17 residues. Germline-derived CDR1 and CDR2 are SGDLS and YYNGEE. The CDR3 nucleotides read TGTGCCAGCAGCGTGGACCCTAGGGGGCTAGTGGCAGATACGCAGTATTTT. This translates into CASSVDPRGLVADTQYF. Full variable domain (outside the CDR3, taken from reference TRBV9 and TRBJ2-3): DSGVTQTPKHLITATGQRVTLRCSPRSGDLSVYWYQQSLDQGLQFLIQYYNGEERAKGNILERFSAQQFPDLHSELNLSSLELGDSALYFCASSVDPRGLVADTQYFGPGTRLTVL.

The chain is built from TRBV5-1 and TRBJ1-1; D is possibly TRBD1 (5 bases). Germline CDR1 is SGHRS and CDR2 is YFSETQ. Trimming took off 4 bases at V and 1 base at J, with 14 bases between the two ends. The CDR3 length is 15 residues. In DNA form, the CDR3 reads TGCGCCAGCAGCCCAATTACGGGGGGGAACACTGAAGCTTTCTTT. Amino acid sequence: CASSPITGGNTEAFF.

V is TRBV5-4 and J is TRBJ2-1, with 9 bases lining up with TRBD2. Trimming cost V 4 bases and J 4 bases; bases outside gene matches: 3. The CDR3 covers 14 residues. In germline, CDR1 is SGHNT, CDR2 YYREEE (reference sequence). The CDR3 protein is CASSRTSEYNEQFF. As DNA, the CDR3 is TGTGCCAGCAGCCGGACTAGCGAGTACAATGAGCAGTTCTTC. The full variable domain, completed using reference TRBV5-4 and TRBJ2-1, is ETGVTQSPTHLIKTRGQQVTLRCSSQSGHNTVSWYQQALGQGPQFIFQYYREEENGRGNFPPRFSGLQFPNYSSELNVNALELDDSALYLCASSRTSEYNEQFFGPGTRLTVL.

In the case of this clone: The limits of the CDR3 on the DNA are not certain, so only TCRdb's listed CDR3 is given. The chain has TRBV12-2 and TRBJ2-7; TRBD1, as called in the table, went unchecked against the DNA. TRBV12-2 is assigned pseudogene status. The CDR3 spans 17 amino acids, including both terminal residues. CDR3 protein: CASRLGYVGQGIHEQYF.

A note on this clone: At the DNA level, this CDR3 is encoded by other sequences in the same sample as well. The rearrangement links TRBV12-3 or TRBV12-4 to TRBJ2-2; the D is unclear. The V and J ends lost 3 bases and 8 bases respectively, with 4 bases between them. The length of the CDR3 is 11 residues. The CDR3 coding sequence is TGTGCCAGCAGTTTTTCTGGGGAGCTGTTTTTT. Residues: CASSFSGELFF.

The V and J genes are TRBV19 and TRBJ1-5; D possibly corresponds to TRBD1 (6 bases). V was clipped by 3 bases and J by 2 bases, with 11 bases between them. The CDR3 loop spans 15 amino acids. Germline V gene sequence: CDR1 LNHDA, CDR2 SQIVND (reference sequence). CDR3 in amino acids: CASSMVGQGNQPQHF. CDR3 nucleotide sequence: TGTGCCAGTAGTATGGTGGGACAAGGCAATCAGCCCCAGCATTTT.

In this sample, this clone turned up once. The V and J genes are TRBV28 and TRBJ2-5, with D possibly TRBD1 on 6 matching bases. The V end was cut by 6 bases, the J end by 3 bases, with 17 bases between. From germline, CDR1 is MDHEN and CDR2 SYDVKM. The CDR3 loop spans 15 amino acids. The CDR3 nucleotides are TGTGCCAGCAGCGGGGCAGGGGTGAAGGAAGAGACCCAGTACTTC. This sequence encodes CASSGAGVKEETQYF.

The chain has TRBV6-5 and TRBJ2-1; 9 bases align to TRBD2. V was clipped by 6 bases and J by 5 bases; unmatched bases: 8. Germline V gene data show CDR1 as MNHEY and CDR2 as SVGAGI. This CDR3 is 15 amino acids long. CDR3 in DNA: TGTGCCAGCAGCTCTAGCGGGGTTAGCCACAATGAGCAGTTCTTC. It yields the protein CASSSSGVSHNEQFF.

The chain employs TRBV4-1 and TRBJ2-2; TRBD2 matches at 14 bases. The CDR3 runs 19 residues. The trim removed 2 bases at V and 6 bases at J, leaving 11 bases unmatched. CDR1 is MGHRA and CDR2 is YSYEKL in the germline V gene. The CDR3 DNA sequence: TGCGCCAGCAGCCAAACGCCGGGACTAGCGGGAGTGGTGGCCGGGGAGCTGTTTTTT. Encoded protein: CASSQTPGLAGVVAGELFF.

The chain employs TRBV23-1 and TRBJ2-7; unclear D gene. TRBV23-1 is labeled an ORF, and its function is uncertain. This CDR3 comprises 13 residues. Between the trimmed V and J ends, which lost 7 bases and 3 bases, there was a span of 13 bases. The DNA of the CDR3 is TGCGCCAGCATCCAGAACAAGTGCTACGAGCAGTACTTC. This codes for CASIQNKCYEQYF.

The chain is built from TRBV18 and TRBJ2-1, with D unclear. The germline V and J ends were trimmed by 1 base and 2 bases, with 12 bases remaining between them. CDR1 is KGHSH and CDR2 is LQKENI in the germline V gene. This CDR3 is built from 16 residues. CDR3 nucleotides: TGTGCCAGCTCACCACTCCTGGCGGAAACCTACAATGAGCAGTTCTTC. Translating it yields CASSPLLAETYNEQFF. Variable domain in full (rest from reference TRBV18 and TRBJ2-1): NAGVMQNPRHLVRRRGQEARLRCSPMKGHSHVYWYRQLPEEGLKFMVYLQKENIIDESGMPKERFSAEFPKEGPSILRIQQVVRGDSAAYFCASSPLLAETYNEQFFGPGTRLTVL.

The rearrangement links TRBV19 to TRBJ2-2, with a weak D call TRBD1 (6 bases). This CDR3 is built from 15 residues. Trimming took off 1 base at V and 6 bases at J, with 12 bases between the two ends. Germline CDR1 is LNHDA and CDR2 is SQIVND (reference sequence). DNA of the CDR3: TGTGCCAGTAGTATAGGAGGACAGCACCCCGGGGAGCTGTTTTTT. It encodes CASSIGGQHPGELFF.

The genes are TRBV9 and TRBJ2-7, with D possibly being TRBD2 (6 bases). This CDR3 has 15 residues. Germline V gene lookup returns CDR1 SGDLS and CDR2 YYNGEE. Trimming removed 0 bases at V and 0 bases at J, with 10 bases between. Here the CDR3 DNA reads TGTGCCAGCAGCGTAGAAGTCGGGAGCTCCTACGAGCAGTACTTC. Protein sequence: CASSVEVGSSYEQYF. The full variable domain, rest sourced from reference TRBV9 and TRBJ2-7, is DSGVTQTPKHLITATGQRVTLRCSPRSGDLSVYWYQQSLDQGLQFLIQYYNGEERAKGNILERFSAQQFPDLHSELNLSSLELGDSALYFCASSVEVGSSYEQYFGPGTRLTVT.

This clone was recorded a few times. J is TRBJ1-6 and V is TRBV7-9; D gene unclear. This CDR3 region has 14 residues. The germline V and J ends were trimmed by 2 bases and 4 bases, with 6 bases remaining between them. Germline lookup yields CDR1 SEHNR and CDR2 FQNEAQ (reference sequence). The chain's CDR3 is CASSLPGYNSPLHF. The CDR3 nucleotides read TGTGCCAGCAGCTTACCGGGTTATAATTCACCCCTCCACTTT.

The V and J genes are TRBV24-1 and TRBJ2-7; TRBD2 agrees at 7 bases. Germline V gives CDR1 KGHDR, CDR2 SFDVKD. V was clipped by 5 bases and J by 0 bases; unmatched bases: 6. CDR3 length: 15 residues. CDR3 amino acids: CATSARLAFSYEQYF. In DNA form, the CDR3 reads TGTGCCACCAGTGCCCGACTAGCTTTCTCCTACGAGCAGTACTTC.

The chain carries TRBV19 and TRBJ2-1, with D unclear. Trimming stripped 5 bases from V and 4 bases from J, with 21 bases between. Germline CDR1 and CDR2: LNHDA and SQIVND (reference sequence). The length of the CDR3 is 17 residues. Written as DNA, the CDR3 is TGTGCCAGTAGTCCCTTAAGGGCCCCCAACCGATACAATGAGCAGTTCTTC. Its protein is CASSPLRAPNRYNEQFF.

To note about this clone: The same CDR3 also results from other DNA sequences found in this sample. V and J are TRBV5-4 and TRBJ2-1; a weak D match, TRBD2 (6 bases). The CDR3 is 16 residues long. Looked up from germline, CDR1 is SGHNT and CDR2 is YYREEE (reference sequence). V lost 3 bases and J 0 bases, leaving 13 bases between the germline ends. Here the CDR3 reads CASSSGLASSYNEQFF. As DNA, the CDR3 is TGTGCCAGCAGCTCGGGACTCGCGAGCTCCTACAATGAGCAGTTCTTC.

This clone is a singleton in its sample. The gene calls are TRBV5-1 and TRBJ1-1; 7 bases are shared with TRBD1. The J segment lost 2 bases and the V segment lost 4 bases, leaving 5 bases of the junction unmatched. This CDR3 is 14 amino acids long. The V gene's germline CDR1 is SGHRS and CDR2 YFSETQ. CDR3 DNA: TGCGCCAGCAGCGCAGGGACAGAAAACACTGAAGCTTTCTTT. Protein sequence: CASSAGTENTEAFF.

V usage is TRBV18 and J usage is TRBJ2-3; 7 nucleotides agree with TRBD1. The germline V gene has CDR1 KGHSH and CDR2 LQKENI. Trimming removed 10 bases from V and 4 bases from J; junction bases left unmatched: 11. CDR3 length: 14 residues. CDR3 region: CATEGGANSDTQYF. The CDR3 bases are TGTGCCACGGAAGGGGGCGCGAACTCAGATACGCAGTATTTT.